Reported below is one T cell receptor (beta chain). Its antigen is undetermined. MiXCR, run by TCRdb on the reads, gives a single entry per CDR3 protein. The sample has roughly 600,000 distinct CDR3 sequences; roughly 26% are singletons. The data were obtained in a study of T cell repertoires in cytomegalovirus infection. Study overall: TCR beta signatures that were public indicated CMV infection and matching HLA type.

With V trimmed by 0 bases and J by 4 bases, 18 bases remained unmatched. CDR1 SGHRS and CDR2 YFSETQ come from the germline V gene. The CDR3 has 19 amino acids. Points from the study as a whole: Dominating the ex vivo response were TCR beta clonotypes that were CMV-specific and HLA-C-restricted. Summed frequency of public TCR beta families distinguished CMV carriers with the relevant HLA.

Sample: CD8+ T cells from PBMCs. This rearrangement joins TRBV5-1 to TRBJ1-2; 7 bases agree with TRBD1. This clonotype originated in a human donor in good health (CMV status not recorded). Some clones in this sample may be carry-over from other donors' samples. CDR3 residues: CASSLGQGDRTRSSYGYTF. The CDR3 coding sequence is TGCGCCAGCAGCTTGGGGCAGGGGGACAGAACTCGCTCCTCCTATGGCTACACCTTC.